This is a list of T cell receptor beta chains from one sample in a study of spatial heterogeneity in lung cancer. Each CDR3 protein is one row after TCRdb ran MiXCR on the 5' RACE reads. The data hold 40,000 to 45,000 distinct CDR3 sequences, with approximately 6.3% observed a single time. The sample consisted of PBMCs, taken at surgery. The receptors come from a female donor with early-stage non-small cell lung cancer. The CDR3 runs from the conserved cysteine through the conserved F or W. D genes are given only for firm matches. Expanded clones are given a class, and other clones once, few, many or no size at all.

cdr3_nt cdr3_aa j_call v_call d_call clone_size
TGCAGTGCGCCGTATGGGGAGATTCAGTACTTC CSAPYGEIQYF TRBJ2-4 TRBV20-1 NA many
TGTGCCAGCAGCTTAAACCCGGAGGTCTCACCCCTCCACTTT CASSLNPEVSPLHF TRBJ1-6 TRBV11-2 NA NA
TGTGCCAGCAGCCTGGGCCTCCGCTACGAGCAGTACTTC CASSLGLRYEQYF TRBJ2-7 TRBV7-2 NA few
TGTGCCAGCTCACGAGGACAGTACACAGATACGCAGTATTTT CASSRGQYTDTQYF TRBJ2-3 TRBV18 NA NA
TGCAGCGTTTTCGGAGGAGGGACCGATACGCAGTATTTT CSVFGGGTDTQYF TRBJ2-3 TRBV29-1 NA many
TGTGCCAGCAGTACAAGACCCAATTCACCCCTCCACTTT CASSTRPNSPLHF TRBJ1-6 TRBV6-6 NA many
TGCAGCCACCCTGGGGGGGATACGCAGTATTTT CSHPGGDTQYF TRBJ2-3 TRBV29-1 NA many
TGTGCCAGCAGTCAGGGACTAGAGAGGGCCAAAAACATTCAGTACTTC CASSQGLERAKNIQYF TRBJ2-4 TRBV28 TRBD2 few
TGTGCCAGCAGCTTAGACGGTAGCAATGAGCAGTTCTTC CASSLDGSNEQFF TRBJ2-1 TRBV7-9 NA many
TGCAGCGTTGAACAGGGGGGCTATGGCTACACCTTC CSVEQGGYGYTF TRBJ1-2 TRBV29-1 TRBD1 many
TGTGCCAGCAGACCGGGACTAGCGGTAGATACGCAGTATTTT CASRPGLAVDTQYF TRBJ2-3 TRBV7-8 TRBD2 many
TGCAGTGCTTGGGACTCTGGGCGTAACACAGATACGCAGTATTTT CSAWDSGRNTDTQYF TRBJ2-3 TRBV20-1 NA NA
TGTGCCAGCTGTCCCTGGGTTGTACATTGTGACACTGAAGCTTTCTTT CASCPWVVHCDTEAFF TRBJ1-1 TRBV6-5 NA many
TGTGCCAGCAGCCCAGGGGTGAGAGCCAACGTCCTGACTTTC CASSPGVRANVLTF TRBJ2-6 TRBV7-9 NA few
TGCGCCAGCAGCCGAGGACTAGGCCTGAGAGAGACCCAGTACTTC CASSRGLGLRETQYF TRBJ2-5 TRBV5-1 TRBD2 few
TGTGCCATCAGGGACAGGGCGGCTTATGGCTACACCTTC CAIRDRAAYGYTF TRBJ1-2 TRBV10-3 TRBD1 few
TGCGCCAGCAGCCAAGAGTGGGTTGGGGCCGGGGAGCTGTTTTTT CASSQEWVGAGELFF TRBJ2-2 TRBV4-3 NA many
TGCGCCAGCAGCTCCTCCTTTAGCGAAGAGACCCAGTACTTC CASSSSFSEETQYF TRBJ2-5 TRBV5-1 NA NA
TGCGCCAGCAGCCCGGGACGGAATACGGAAAAACTGTTTTTT CASSPGRNTEKLFF TRBJ1-4 TRBV4-1 NA few
TGCAGCGTTGGAGAGGGGGGCCTCGGCTACACCTTC CSVGEGGLGYTF TRBJ1-2 TRBV29-1 NA NA
TGTGCCAGCAGTTTGCCACCCGGTAGGGCTGGGGAGCTGTTTTTT CASSLPPGRAGELFF TRBJ2-2 TRBV27 NA many
TGTGCCAGCACCCCTCTGGGTCGCACAGATACGCAGTATTTT CASTPLGRTDTQYF TRBJ2-3 TRBV7-2 NA many
TGCAGCGTCCAGAGTTGGGAGATACGGACTGAAGCTTTCTTT CSVQSWEIRTEAFF TRBJ1-1 TRBV29-1 NA few
TGTGCCAGCAGTCTAGAAGGGGCAGGGGCTCGTCAGCCCCAGCATTTT CASSLEGAGARQPQHF TRBJ1-5 TRBV6-1 NA NA
TGCAGCGTCCGCGTGGGGGGCGATTCACCCCTCCACTTT CSVRVGGDSPLHF TRBJ1-6 TRBV29-1 NA many
TGTGCCAGCAGCAAAAAGGGCGGAGCCGTAATGAGACCTGGTGGCTACACCTTC CASSKKGGAVMRPGGYTF TRBJ1-2 TRBV21-1 NA many
TGTGCCTGGAGTGTAAGCAGGCAAAATGAAAAACTGTTTTTT CAWSVSRQNEKLFF TRBJ1-4 TRBV30 NA NA
TGTGCCAGCAGTCCTCGAGTAGTCGGGGAGCTGTTTTTT CASSPRVVGELFF TRBJ2-2 TRBV7-2 NA few
TGTGCCAGCAGTCCCGTCGCGGGGCTCATAGAGACCCAGTACTTC CASSPVAGLIETQYF TRBJ2-5 TRBV6-1 NA many
TGCAGTGCTGTAGGAAGGGGGCGTAAAACTTTCTTT CSAVGRGRKTFF TRBJ1-1 TRBV20-1 TRBD1 few
TGCAGTGCTAGAGGGGGGCCGAGCTCCTACAATGAGCAGTTCTTC CSARGGPSSYNEQFF TRBJ2-1 TRBV20-1 NA NA
TGTGCCAGCAGTAGCACAGATACGCAGTATTTT CASSSTDTQYF TRBJ2-3 TRBV7-2 NA many